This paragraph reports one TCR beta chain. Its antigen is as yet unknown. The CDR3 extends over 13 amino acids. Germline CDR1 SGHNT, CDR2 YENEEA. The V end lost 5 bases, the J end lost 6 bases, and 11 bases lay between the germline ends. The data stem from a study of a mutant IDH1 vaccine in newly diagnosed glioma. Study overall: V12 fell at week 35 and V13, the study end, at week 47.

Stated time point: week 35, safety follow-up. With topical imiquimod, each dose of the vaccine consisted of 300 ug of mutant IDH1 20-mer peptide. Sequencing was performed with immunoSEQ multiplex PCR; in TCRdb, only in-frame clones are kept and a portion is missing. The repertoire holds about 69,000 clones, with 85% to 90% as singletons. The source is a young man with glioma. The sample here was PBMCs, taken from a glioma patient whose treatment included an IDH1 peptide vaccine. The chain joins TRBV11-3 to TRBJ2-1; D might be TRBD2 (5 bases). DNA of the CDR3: TGTGCCAGCAGCGAATATGGGAGCAATGAGCAGTTCTTC. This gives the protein CASSEYGSNEQFF.